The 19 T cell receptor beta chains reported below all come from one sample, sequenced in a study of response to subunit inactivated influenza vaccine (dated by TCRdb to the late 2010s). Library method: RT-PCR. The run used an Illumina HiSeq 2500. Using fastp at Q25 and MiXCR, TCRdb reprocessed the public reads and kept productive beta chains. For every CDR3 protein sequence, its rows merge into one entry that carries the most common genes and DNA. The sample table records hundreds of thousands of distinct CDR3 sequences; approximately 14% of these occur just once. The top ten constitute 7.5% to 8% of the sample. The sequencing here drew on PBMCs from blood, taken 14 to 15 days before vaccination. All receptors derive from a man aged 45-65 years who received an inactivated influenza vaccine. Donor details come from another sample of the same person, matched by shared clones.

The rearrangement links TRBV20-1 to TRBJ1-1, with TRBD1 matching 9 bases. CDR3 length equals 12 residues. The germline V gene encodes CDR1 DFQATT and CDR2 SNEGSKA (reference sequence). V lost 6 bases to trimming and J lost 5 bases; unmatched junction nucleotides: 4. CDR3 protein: CSARTGETEAFF. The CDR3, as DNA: TGCAGTGCCAGGACAGGGGAAACTGAAGCTTTCTTT.

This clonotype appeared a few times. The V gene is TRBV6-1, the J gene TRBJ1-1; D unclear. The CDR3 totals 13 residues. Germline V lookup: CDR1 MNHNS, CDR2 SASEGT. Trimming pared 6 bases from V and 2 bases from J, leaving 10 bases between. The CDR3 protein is CASRKDLNTEAFF. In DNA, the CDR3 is TGTGCCAGCAGAAAGGATCTTAACACTGAAGCTTTCTTT.

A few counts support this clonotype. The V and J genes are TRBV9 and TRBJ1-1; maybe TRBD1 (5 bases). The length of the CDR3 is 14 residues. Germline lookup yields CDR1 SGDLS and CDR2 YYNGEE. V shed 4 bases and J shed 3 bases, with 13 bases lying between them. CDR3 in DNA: TGTGCCAGCAGCACCCAGGGCGCGGACACTGAAGCTTTCTTT. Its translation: CASSTQGADTEAFF.

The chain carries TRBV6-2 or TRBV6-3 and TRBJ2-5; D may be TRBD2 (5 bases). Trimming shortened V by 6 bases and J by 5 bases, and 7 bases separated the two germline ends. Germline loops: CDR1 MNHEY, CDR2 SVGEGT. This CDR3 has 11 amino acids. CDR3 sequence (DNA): TGTGCCAGCAGGAGGGATGAGACCCAGTACTTC. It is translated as CASRRDETQYF.

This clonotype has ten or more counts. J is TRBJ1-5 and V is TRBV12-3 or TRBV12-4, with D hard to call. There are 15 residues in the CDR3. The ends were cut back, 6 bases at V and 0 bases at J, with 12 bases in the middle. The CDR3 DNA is TGTGCCAGCAGCCCTCGAGGGAATAGCAATCAGCCCCAGCATTTT. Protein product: CASSPRGNSNQPQHF.

In nucleotides, the CDR3 is TGCGCCAGCAGCCCCGGACTAGCGATGGTATCCGGGGAGCTGTTTTTT. This encodes CASSPGLAMVSGELFF. V and J are TRBV4-1 and TRBJ2-2, with 9 bases matching TRBD2. Per the germline V gene, CDR1 is MGHRA and CDR2 is YSYEKL. Trimming took 4 bases from V and 6 from J; bases not matched to a gene: 9. CDR3 length: 16 residues.

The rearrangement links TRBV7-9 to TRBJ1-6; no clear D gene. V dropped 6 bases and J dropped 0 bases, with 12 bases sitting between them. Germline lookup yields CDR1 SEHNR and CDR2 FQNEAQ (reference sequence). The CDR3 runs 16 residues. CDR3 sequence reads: CASSSGRHSYNSPLHF. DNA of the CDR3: TGTGCCAGCAGTTCTGGCCGGCACTCCTATAATTCACCCCTCCACTTT.

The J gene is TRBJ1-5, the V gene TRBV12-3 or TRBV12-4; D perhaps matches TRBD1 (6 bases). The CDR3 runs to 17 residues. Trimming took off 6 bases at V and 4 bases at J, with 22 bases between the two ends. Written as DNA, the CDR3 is TGTGCCAGCAGCTTGGGCCCGCCCGGGGGCCCGAATCAGCCCCAGCATTTT. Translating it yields CASSLGPPGGPNQPQHF.

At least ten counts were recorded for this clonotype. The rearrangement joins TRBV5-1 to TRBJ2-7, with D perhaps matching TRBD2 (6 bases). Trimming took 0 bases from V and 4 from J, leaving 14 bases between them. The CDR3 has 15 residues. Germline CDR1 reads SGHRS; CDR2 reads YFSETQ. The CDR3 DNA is TGCGCCAGCAGCTTGGAAACGGGAGTAGGGTACGAGCAGTACTTC. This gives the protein CASSLETGVGYEQYF.

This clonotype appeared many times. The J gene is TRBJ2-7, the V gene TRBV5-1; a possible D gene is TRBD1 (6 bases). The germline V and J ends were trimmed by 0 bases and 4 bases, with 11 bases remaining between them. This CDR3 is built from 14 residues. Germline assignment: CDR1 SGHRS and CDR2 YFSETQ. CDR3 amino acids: CASSLEQGGYEQYF. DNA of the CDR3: TGCGCCAGCAGCTTGGAACAAGGGGGTTACGAGCAGTACTTC.

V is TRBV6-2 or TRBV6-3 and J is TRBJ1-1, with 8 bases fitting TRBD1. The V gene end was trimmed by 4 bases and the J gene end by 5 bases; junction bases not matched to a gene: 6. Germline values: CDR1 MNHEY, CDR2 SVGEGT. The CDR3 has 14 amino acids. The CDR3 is CASSSDRVRTEAFF. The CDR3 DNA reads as TGTGCCAGCAGTTCGGACAGGGTTCGGACTGAAGCTTTCTTT.

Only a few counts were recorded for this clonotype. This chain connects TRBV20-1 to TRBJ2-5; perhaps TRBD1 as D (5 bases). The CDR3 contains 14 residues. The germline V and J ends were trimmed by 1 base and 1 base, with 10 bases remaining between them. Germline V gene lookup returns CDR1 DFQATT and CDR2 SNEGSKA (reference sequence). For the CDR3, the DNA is TGCAGTGCTAGAGTGAGCAGGGCCCAAGAGACCCAGTACTTC. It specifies CSARVSRAQETQYF.

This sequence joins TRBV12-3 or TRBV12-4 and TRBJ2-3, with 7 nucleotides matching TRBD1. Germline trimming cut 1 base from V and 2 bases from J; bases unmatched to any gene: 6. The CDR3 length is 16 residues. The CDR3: CASSLVSGQLTDTQYF. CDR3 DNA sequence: TGTGCCAGCAGTTTAGTTTCGGGACAGCTCACAGATACGCAGTATTTT.

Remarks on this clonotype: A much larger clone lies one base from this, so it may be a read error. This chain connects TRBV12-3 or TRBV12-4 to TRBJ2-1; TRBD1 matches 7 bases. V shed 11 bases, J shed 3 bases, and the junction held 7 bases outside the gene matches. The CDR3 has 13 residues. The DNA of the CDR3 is TGTGCCTCGGGACAGAGTGGCTACAATGAGCAGTTCTTC. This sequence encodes CASGQSGYNEQFF.

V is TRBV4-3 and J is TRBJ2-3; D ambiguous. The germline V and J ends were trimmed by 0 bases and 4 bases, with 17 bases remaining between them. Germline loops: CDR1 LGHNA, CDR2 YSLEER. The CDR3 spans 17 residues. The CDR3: CASSQDTLTPGPDTQYF. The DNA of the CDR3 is TGCGCCAGCAGCCAAGATACTCTTACACCCGGACCAGATACGCAGTATTTT.

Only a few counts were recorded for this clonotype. The chain's CDR3 is CASSQRGGLNTGELFF. As DNA, the CDR3 is TGCGCCAGCAGCCAACGAGGAGGGTTAAACACCGGGGAGCTGTTTTTT. The gene calls are TRBV4-3 and TRBJ2-2; D is perhaps TRBD2 (6 bases). Per the germline V gene, CDR1 is LGHNA and CDR2 is YSLEER. Trimming removed 2 bases from V and 2 bases from J, with 12 bases in between. The CDR3 has 16 residues.

The CDR3 sequence: CASTLSGQSSYNEQFF. CDR3 nucleotide sequence: TGTGCCAGCACTTTATCAGGACAGAGCTCCTACAATGAGCAGTTCTTC. This rearrangement joins TRBV6-5 to TRBJ2-1; possibly TRBD1 for D (6 bases). The CDR3 length is 16 residues. The V and J ends lost 7 bases and 0 bases respectively, with 16 bases between them. CDR1 MNHEY and CDR2 SVGAGI come from the germline V gene.

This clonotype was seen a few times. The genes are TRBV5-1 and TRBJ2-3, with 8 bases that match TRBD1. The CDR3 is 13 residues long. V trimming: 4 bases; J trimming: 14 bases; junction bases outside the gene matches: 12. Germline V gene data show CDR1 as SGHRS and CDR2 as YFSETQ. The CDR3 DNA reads TGCGCCAGCAGCCAGGACCGGGACAGGCGTCTGTATTTT. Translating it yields CASSQDRDRRLYF.

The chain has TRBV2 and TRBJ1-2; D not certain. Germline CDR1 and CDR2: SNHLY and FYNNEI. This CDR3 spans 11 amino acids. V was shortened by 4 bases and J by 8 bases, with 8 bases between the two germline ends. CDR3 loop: CASSAEGGYTF. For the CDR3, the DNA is TGTGCCAGCAGTGCAGAGGGCGGCTACACCTTC.